This T cell receptor beta chain was recovered during a study of T cell changes during pregnancy in multiple sclerosis. The data were produced by immunoSEQ multiplex PCR, yet TCRdb's version contains in-frame clones alone and is incomplete. This repertoire shows approximately 9,100 clones, more than 75% found once; its top ten account for roughly 5.5%. Trimming removed 4 bases from V and 3 bases from J, with 10 bases in between. Germline lookup yields CDR1 MNHNS and CDR2 SASEGT. This CDR3 contains 13 residues. The table lists this clone with a count of one. The genes are TRBV6-1 and TRBJ2-7, with unresolved D. The TCR was taken from a female donor in good health, enrolled as a control in a pregnancy study. Sequenced material: CD8+ T cells from peripheral blood mononuclear cells, taken in the first trimester of pregnancy. The CDR3 region has the DNA TGTGCCAGCAGTGCAAACTCAATCTACGAGCAGTACTTC. This translates into CASSANSIYEQYF.